Listed below are T cell receptor beta chains from one sample, sequenced in a study of blood T cells in healthy people across ages. MiXCR was run by TCRdb on the 5' RACE reads, yielding one entry per CDR3 protein. Among 650,000 to 1,000,000 distinct CDR3 sequences listed, around 36% were seen once. Specimen: blood. Receptor source: a man aged 18 to 35 in good health. The CDR3 runs from the conserved cysteine through the conserved F or W. The D gene is left open where the match is weak. Not all rows give a size; the values are once, few, many and, for expanded clones, a class.

v_call	d_call	clone_size	j_call	cdr3_nt	cdr3_aa
TRBV20-1	.	few	TRBJ1-1	TGCAGTGCTGGACCTCCGGGACCTAAGTCGAGGACTGAAGCTTTCTTT	CSAGPPGPKSRTEAFF
TRBV11-3	TRBD2	.	TRBJ2-5	TGTGCCAGCAGCCCCCCCGGGGGGGCCGATGATGAGCAGAACTTC	CASSPPGGADDEQNF
TRBV12-3/TRBV12-4	.	many	TRBJ2-7	TGTGCCAGCAGTCCTACTTTTGGACAGCCCTACGAGCAGTACTTC	CASSPTFGQPYEQYF
TRBV7-9	TRBD1	few	TRBJ2-1	TGTGCCAGCAGCCCCGGGCTCCAGCGACAGGGTTATGGTTCCGAGCAGTTCTTC	CASSPGLQRQGYGSEQFF
TRBV4-3	.	.	TRBJ2-4	TGCGCCAGCAGCCAAGATCGGGGTAGGGGCGTTAAAAACATTCAGTACTTC	CASSQDRGRGVKNIQYF
TRBV4-1	.	few	TRBJ2-1	TGCGCCAGCAGCCAACAGGGACGGAGAATTACCAATGAGCAGTTCTTC	CASSQQGRRITNEQFF
TRBV6-2/TRBV6-3	.	.	TRBJ1-2	TGTGCCAGCAGTCTGACATCTCCCTACTTCTATGGCTACACCTTC	CASSLTSPYFYGYTF
TRBV24-1	TRBD1	few	TRBJ2-1	TGTGCCACCAGTGATTCGACAGGGATTTGGGGCGAAAACTACAATGAGCAGTTCTTC	CATSDSTGIWGENYNEQFF
TRBV12-3/TRBV12-4	.	many	TRBJ2-4	TGTGCCAGCAGTTTTAGCCAGGGTGGGGACATTCAGTACTTC	CASSFSQGGDIQYF
TRBV7-2	.	.	TRBJ1-1	TGTGCCAGCAGCCGGGGATCTGGGCCGAACACTGAAGCTTTCTTT	CASSRGSGPNTEAFF
TRBV29-1	.	many	TRBJ2-1	TGCAGCGGGGGCCCCTACAATGAGCAGTTCTTC	CSGGPYNEQFF
TRBV7-2	TRBD1	.	TRBJ1-6	TGTGCCAGCAGCACACGGACAGGGAATTCACCCCTCCACTTT	CASSTRTGNSPLHF
TRBV7-8	TRBD2	.	TRBJ2-3	TGTGCCAGCGAGCCGGCTAGCGGGAGGAAAGATACGCAGTATTTT	CASEPASGRKDTQYF
TRBV20-1	.	once	TRBJ1-5	TGCAGTGCTCGACAGGAGACCTATCAGCCCCAGCATTTT	CSARQETYQPQHF
TRBV2	.	few	TRBJ1-6	TGTGCCAGCAGTGTAATTTTGACCGGCAAAGGGGCCCTCCACTTT	CASSVILTGKGALHF
TRBV7-9	TRBD1	.	TRBJ2-7	TGTGCCAGCAGCGCGGGACAGGAAAACGAGCAGTACTTC	CASSAGQENEQYF
TRBV5-1	.	few	TRBJ1-6	TGCGCCAGCAGCTTGGTCGGGGGCAGATCGAAGCTTACCAGGAATTCACCCCTCCACTTT	CASSLVGGRSKLTRNSPLHF
TRBV13	.	.	TRBJ2-1	TGTGCCAGCAGACACAGGGATGTCGATGAGCAGTTCTTC	CASRHRDVDEQFF
TRBV6-5	.	few	TRBJ2-5	TGTGCCAGCAGAAAAGACTCAGACCAAGAGACCCAGTACTTC	CASRKDSDQETQYF
TRBV7-9	.	few	TRBJ1-1	TGTGCCAGCAGCCCCAGGTGGACTGAAGCTTTCTTT	CASSPRWTEAFF
TRBV28	.	.	TRBJ1-2	TGTGCCAGCAACCCCGGAGGGATTACCTATGGCTACACCTTC	CASNPGGITYGYTF
TRBV20-1	.	few	TRBJ1-2	TGCAGTGCTAGAACAGACATTGGGAGGGGGTATGGCTACACCTTC	CSARTDIGRGYGYTF
TRBV7-2	TRBD1	.	TRBJ2-1	TGTGCCAGCAGCGCCGGACAGGGCGCCTACAATGAGCAGTTCTTC	CASSAGQGAYNEQFF
TRBV25-1	.	.	TRBJ2-5	TGTGCCAGCAGTGAAGTGGGGCAGCAAGAGACCCAGTACTTC	CASSEVGQQETQYF
TRBV12-3/TRBV12-4	.	few	TRBJ1-1	TGTGCCAGCAGTTTAACCGGGGAAGGGACTGAAGCTTTCTTT	CASSLTGEGTEAFF
TRBV10-3	.	.	TRBJ2-2	TGTGCCATCAGTGAGGGGGGGATGAACACCGGGGAGCTGTTTTTT	CAISEGGMNTGELFF
TRBV4-1	.	few	TRBJ1-6	TGCGCCAGCAGCCAAGAAGAGTCTAGCTCCTATAATTCACCCCTCCACTTT	CASSQEESSSYNSPLHF
TRBV14	.	.	TRBJ2-5	TGTGCCAGCAGCACCCTTCGGGATCCCCAGACCCAGTACTTC	CASSTLRDPQTQYF